This T cell receptor beta chain was obtained from a study of technical replicates of blood from a handful of donors. With 3 bases removed from V and 7 bases from J, the gap between germline ends came to 10 bases. This CDR3 region has 13 residues. Germline CDR1 and CDR2: SGHNT and YENEEA. The assay was immunoSEQ multiplex PCR, and TCRdb's table has in-frame clones only and misses some. The sample lists just over 75,000 clones, around 94% seen once, with roughly 0.37% in the top ten. The clonotype originates from a human donor in good health. The sample taken for sequencing was T cells isolated from PBMCs. The V call is TRBV11-3, the J call TRBJ2-1; D possibly corresponds to TRBD1 (6 bases). This CDR3 is CASSLSGENEQFF. In DNA form, the CDR3 reads TGTGCCAGCAGCTTGTCAGGGGAGAATGAGCAGTTCTTC.